These T cell receptor beta chains were read from a single sample in a study of neurological immune-mediated disorders. One entry per CDR3 protein results from TCRdb running MiXCR on the 5' RACE reads. The sample yields about 79,000 distinct CDR3 sequences, approximately 14% seen once. Material for sequencing was PBMCs. The receptors shown here come from a woman aged 45-60 years in good health. CDR3s include the opening cysteine and the closing phenylalanine or tryptophan. D genes are given only for firm matches. Only part of the rows carry a size: once, few, many, or a class if the clone is expanded.

size	V	D	J	DNA	CDR3
many	TRBV5-1	TRBD1	TRBJ1-1	TGCGCCAGCAGCTTGGCCCCGGGACAGGGGAACACTGAAGCTTTCTTT	CASSLAPGQGNTEAFF
many	TRBV3-1	-	TRBJ2-1	TGTGCCAGCAGCCAATATACGGGAAGGATTTACAATGAGCAGTTCTTC	CASSQYTGRIYNEQFF
many	TRBV10-3	TRBD1	TRBJ1-5	TGTGCCATCAGCGAAAGCCCTCGGTTGACAGGGTCGAACAATCAGCCCCAGCATTTT	CAISESPRLTGSNNQPQHF
many	TRBV3-1	TRBD2	TRBJ2-1	TGTGCCAGCAGCCAATTTAGCGGGAGTAGGTACAATGAGCAGTTCTTC	CASSQFSGSRYNEQFF
-	TRBV5-1	-	TRBJ2-7	TGCGCCAGCAGCTTCCCCCGACAGGGAGGCGAGCAGTACTTC	CASSFPRQGGEQYF
many	TRBV5-1	TRBD1	TRBJ1-6	TGCGCCAGCAGGGAGGGACAGGAGAATTCACCCCTCCACTTT	CASREGQENSPLHF
many	TRBV5-6	-	TRBJ1-5	TGTGCCAGCAGCCGCGGCGACGGTAGCAATCAGCCCCAGCATTTT	CASSRGDGSNQPQHF
many	TRBV28	TRBD2	TRBJ2-5	TGTGCCAGCAGTTTATGGGGGAGTGGACTAGCTGAGACCCAGTACTTC	CASSLWGSGLAETQYF
many	TRBV5-1	-	TRBJ1-1	TGCGCCAGCAGAGGGGCCCGTGAAGCTTTCTTT	CASRGAREAFF
many	TRBV5-1	TRBD1	TRBJ2-7	TGCGCCAGCAGCTGGGGACAGGGGGCGAGGGAGCAGTACTTC	CASSWGQGAREQYF
-	TRBV11-2	-	TRBJ2-7	TGTGCCAGCAGATTTACCGGGACACCTTCCTACGAGCAGTACTTC	CASRFTGTPSYEQYF
many	TRBV5-1	-	TRBJ1-1	TGCGCCAGCAGCTTGCGCAGTGTGAACACTGAAGCTTTCTTT	CASSLRSVNTEAFF